Sequencing of this T cell receptor beta chain was carried out in a study of blood T cells in healthy people across ages (dated by TCRdb to the mid-2010s). With regard to the full study: In model experiments, template switching captured roughly one uniquely barcoded TCR beta cDNA molecule for every two T cells. To track age-related changes in TCR beta repertoire diversity, the study relied on deep sequencing normalized with unique cDNA molecular identifiers. For two donors (one aged 18 to 30 and one aged 80 or older), the study analyzed two additional independent replicas of 1 million unique cDNA reads from the same blood draw. Four age groups were formed from the donors: young (average approximately 15 years), middle-aged (more than 35), aged (roughly 56) and long-lived (82). To avoid experimental bias, donors of different ages were spread randomly across the sequencing lanes.

The paper as a whole reports these results and caveats: Compared with the aged group, more naive CD4+ T cells, fewer expanded clones and increased TCR diversity were shown by the long-lived group, suggesting age selection. Conclusive comparison of naive and antigen-experienced compartments was prevented by the profiling of bulk unsorted PBMCs. Estimates of total diversity based on one million sequenced T cells were regarded as lower bounds and as underestimates. Observed TCR beta diversity correlated strongly with the percentage of naive T cells measured by flow cytometry. The CMV infection status of donors was not known, potentially confounding age-related changes in expanded clonotypes. Observed TCR beta diversity per million T cells fell roughly linearly with age, and a significant reduction was already apparent by age around 36.

V has 5 bases trimmed and J has 4 bases trimmed; junction bases matching no gene number 4. Spanning cysteine to phenylalanine, the CDR3 consists of 12 amino acids. Just CDR3 DNA is preserved here, 36 bases in frame from base 1. CDR1 and CDR2 were assigned from the germline V gene (reference sequence) as DFQATT and SNEGSKA. The sample holds a few counts of this clonotype. Its antigen remains undetermined. No base quality information exists; no much larger clone differs at one position. The method behind the library was 5' RACE. A second roughly 6 to 12 cycle PCR used a sample-barcoded 5' primer and a J-beta primer mix. A unique molecular identifier was introduced onto each TCR beta cDNA molecule by a template-switch 5' adaptor carrying 12 random nucleotides. Each sample yielded at least 2.5 million CDR3-containing paired-end reads. All of the RNA was converted into first-strand cDNA using the Mint cDNA synthesis kit, with a TRBC-specific oligonucleotide serving as the primer. Following uracil-DNA glycosylase treatment, all cDNA underwent a first 18-cycle PCR with the universal primers M1SS and BC2_uni_R. As for the authors' bioinformatics: Normalization of each sample was performed by random selection of 1 million high-quality reads, each carrying a distinct molecular identifier. Reads sharing molecular identifiers were discarded rather than binned into consensus sequences. MiTCR, set to a Q25 quality threshold and the strictest error-elimination algorithm, was used for CDR3 identification, clonotype clustering and error correction. A nonparametric unseen species model with Euler transformation was used to estimate lower-bound total TCR beta diversity. The public reads were reprocessed in TCRdb via fastp at Q25 and MiXCR, keeping in-frame beta chains. Each entry merges the rows of one CDR3 protein and shows their most common DNA and genes. The V and J calls follow TCRdb's processing rather than the paper's. This sample is represented by 1.8 million or so distinct CDR3 sequences; roughly two fifths of them were singletons. Jointly, the top ten make up under 25% of the sample.

The donors were around 39 Caucasian individuals from Russia, aged 6 to 90 years, who were systemically healthy. Each donor gave about 9.2 milliliters of peripheral blood, drawn into EDTA-treated Vacutainer tubes. Ficoll-Paque density-gradient centrifugation was used to isolate PBMCs, with at least 6.5 million per sample. Trizol reagent was used to extract total RNA from the PBMCs, yielding at least 6 micrograms per sample. For every donor, an aliquot of PBMCs went through flow cytometry to measure the percentages of naive CD45RAhigh/CD27high T cells. The receptor was derived from a human donor in good health. The chain is made from TRBV20-1 and TRBJ2-5; 7 of the junction bases match TRBD1. Sequencing input: blood. The CDR3 corresponds to CSALTGRETQYF. In nucleotides, the sequence is TGCAGTGCTTTGACAGGGCGAGAGACCCAGTACTTC.